A single sample gave rise to the 13 T cell receptor beta chains below, sequenced in a study of immune heterogeneity within non-small cell lung tumors. It was with 32 V and 13 J primers that multiplex PCR amplified TCR beta CDR3. MiXCR was run by TCRdb on the multiplex PCR reads, yielding one entry per CDR3 protein. This table has more than 14,000 distinct CDR3 sequences, about 30% appearing once. Bulk tumor genomic DNA (approximately 600 ng per sample) served as template. During surgery, several far-apart biopsies were obtained from every primary tumor. Before undergoing curative surgery, patients had newly diagnosed non-small cell lung cancer that was untreated. The sample consisted of lung tumor tissue. These receptors were obtained from a man aged 35-49 years with non-small cell lung cancer.

A remark on this clonotype: This may stem from a read error, because a much larger clone lies one nucleotide away. The gene calls are TRBV20-1 and TRBJ2-5, with TRBD2 matching over 7 bases. The CDR3 has 14 amino acids. CDR1 is DFQATT and CDR2 is SNEGSKA in the germline V gene (reference sequence). Losses at the gene ends were 5 bases for V and 5 bases for J; bases not matched to a gene: 11. The CDR3 loop is CSAGPGLSRETQYF. The CDR3 coding sequence is TGCAGTGCTGGACCGGGACTATCAAGGGAGACCCAGTACTTC.

This clonotype is medium-sized. The chain links TRBV19 to TRBJ1-1, with D unresolved. The germline V gene has CDR1 LNHDA and CDR2 SQIVND (reference sequence). The V end lost 4 bases, the J end lost 1 base, and 7 bases lay between the germline ends. The CDR3 covers 13 residues. The CDR3 here is CASSNRANTEAFF. Here the CDR3 DNA reads TGTGCCAGTAGTAACCGGGCGAACACTGAAGCTTTCTTT.

The V call is TRBV7-9, the J call TRBJ2-1; 7 bases map to TRBD1. The CDR3 runs 16 residues. Germline values: CDR1 SEHNR, CDR2 FQNEAQ (reference sequence). Unmatched junction bases numbered 11, after V lost 3 bases and J lost 6 bases. The CDR3 sequence: CASSFSQTRDSNEQFF. In DNA form, the CDR3 reads TGTGCCAGCAGCTTCTCTCAAACCCGGGACAGCAATGAGCAGTTCTTC.

By share, this clonotype ranks as medium-sized (0.01 to 0.1%). The chain has TRBV10-3 and TRBJ2-1, with TRBD2 matching 14 bases. V trimming: 4 bases; J trimming: 9 bases; junction bases outside the gene matches: 2. The CDR3 spans 14 residues. The germline V gene has CDR1 ENHRY and CDR2 SYGVKD. In DNA form, the CDR3 reads TGTGCCATCAGTGGACTAGCGGGAGGGTCTGAGCAGTTCTTC. Encoded protein: CAISGLAGGSEQFF.

This clonotype has at least ten counts. The gene calls are TRBV5-1 and TRBJ2-6, with D possibly being TRBD1 (5 bases). V lost 5 bases, J lost 2 bases, and 20 bases lay in between. In germline, CDR1 is SGHRS, CDR2 YFSETQ. This CDR3 has 18 residues. The CDR3 DNA sequence: TGCGCCAGCAGTATGGGGCCGCCCCCATTTACTGGGGCCAACGTCCTGACTTTC. Protein product: CASSMGPPPFTGANVLTF.

The chain couples TRBV29-1 to TRBJ1-4, with D perhaps matching TRBD1 (6 bases). Between the trimmed V and J ends, which lost 7 bases and 8 bases, there was a span of 17 bases. Germline CDR1 is SQVTM and CDR2 is ANQGSEA. The CDR3 runs 13 residues. The CDR3: CSGSQGRGEKLFF. The CDR3 DNA sequence: TGCAGCGGCTCCCAGGGGAGAGGAGAAAAACTGTTTTTT.

This clonotype was seen many times. The rearrangement uses TRBV10-2 and TRBJ1-2, with D perhaps matching TRBD1 (6 bases). Germline assignment: CDR1 WSHSY and CDR2 SAAADI. V was cut by 7 bases and J by 2 bases, with 20 bases left in between. The CDR3 spans 16 residues. The CDR3 protein is CASKGGPGTLNYGYTF. The CDR3 region has the DNA TGCGCCAGCAAGGGGGGCCCAGGGACGTTGAACTATGGCTACACCTTC.

This clonotype occurred many times. The V call is TRBV7-2, the J call TRBJ2-7; 11 bases map to TRBD2. Germline loops: CDR1 SGHTA, CDR2 FQGNSA. V dropped 1 base and J dropped 3; count of bases not matched to a gene: 5. The CDR3 has 16 amino acids. The CDR3 coding sequence is TGTGCCAGCAGCTTAGGTCGACTAGCGGGGCTCTACGAGCAGTACTTC. Its protein is CASSLGRLAGLYEQYF. The complete variable domain, with remaining parts taken from reference TRBV7-2 and TRBJ2-7, reads GAGVSQSPSNKVTEKGKDVELRCDPISGHTALYWYRQSLGQGLEFLIYFQGNSAPDKSGLPSDRFSAERTGGSVSTLTIQRTQQEDSAVYLCASSLGRLAGLYEQYFGPGTRLTVT.

This clonotype was seen a handful of times. The chain uses TRBV5-1 and TRBJ2-2; D may be TRBD1 (5 bases). With 6 bases removed from V and 1 base from J, the gap between germline ends came to 10 bases. The CDR3 extends over 14 amino acids. Germline values: CDR1 SGHRS, CDR2 YFSETQ. The CDR3 region is CASKRTLNTGELFF. The CDR3 coding sequence is TGCGCCAGCAAAAGGACACTGAACACCGGGGAGCTGTTTTTT.

This clonotype was seen ten or more times. The J gene is TRBJ2-6, the V gene TRBV24-1; no definite D call. The CDR3 consists of 13 residues. V lost 5 bases, J lost 3 bases, and 4 bases lay in between. From germline, CDR1 is KGHDR and CDR2 SFDVKD. CDR3 bases: TGTGCCACCAGTGCCCGTGGGGCCAACGTCCTGACTTTC. Translating gives CATSARGANVLTF.

The rearrangement links TRBV7-2 to TRBJ2-5; D may be TRBD1 (6 bases). Germline V CDR1 and CDR2: SGHTA, FQGNSA. Trimming took 4 bases from V and 3 from J, leaving 12 bases between them. The CDR3 totals 14 residues. This CDR3 is CASSSERGKETQYF. The CDR3 coding sequence is TGTGCCAGCAGCTCAGAGAGGGGGAAAGAGACCCAGTACTTC.

Notes on this clonotype: Because the CDR3 is missing its conserved closing phenylalanine or tryptophan, this is likely a read error. The DNA for the CDR3 is TGTGCCATCAGCACACCTGGGGACATTCAGTACTCC. Translating gives CAISTPGDIQYS. The chain employs TRBV10-3 and TRBJ2-4; D remains unclear. The ends were cut back, 6 bases at V and 8 bases at J, with 11 bases in the middle. Germline lookup yields CDR1 ENHRY and CDR2 SYGVKD. This CDR3 has 12 amino acids.

About this clonotype itself: A junction end diverges from the germline sequence, so it may reflect a read error. This sequence joins TRBV11-3 and TRBJ2-7, with a possible D match to TRBD2 (6 bases). The CDR3 runs to 14 residues. From germline, CDR1 is SGHNT and CDR2 YENEEA. The CDR3 nucleotides read TGTCCCAGCTCCCCGCTTACGGGGGCCTACGAGCAGTACTTC. It encodes CPSSPLTGAYEQYF.